This entry lists 12 T cell receptor beta chains sequenced from one sample in a study of high-grade serous ovarian cancer treatment subgroups. Data came from immunoSEQ multiplex PCR; TCRdb stores just in-frame clones and leaves some out. Of about 6,600 clones in the sample, roughly 78% were seen once. Tumor samples were taken before definitive surgery or chemotherapy. The material sequenced was tumor tissue. The receptors shown here come from a human donor with high-grade serous ovarian cancer.

This chain joins TRBV27 and TRBJ2-7; 13 bases map to TRBD2. V lost 8 bases and J lost 3; bases outside the gene matches: 19. Germline assignment: CDR1 MNHEY and CDR2 SMNVEV (reference sequence). This CDR3 region has 19 residues. The DNA of the CDR3 is TGTGCCAGCCGGACCGGGACTAGCGGGATCGGAGGTCCGGTCTACGAGCAGTACTTC. Translating it yields CASRTGTSGIGGPVYEQYF.

The CDR3 sequence: CASSFSGTGNQPQHF. CDR3 nucleotide sequence: TGTGCCAGCAGCTTTTCCGGGACAGGCAATCAGCCCCAGCATTTT. The V gene is TRBV5-5, the J gene TRBJ1-5, with 7 bases identical to TRBD1. Trimming at V came to 2 bases and at J to 2 bases, leaving 4 bases not matched to a gene. The CDR3 contains 15 residues. Germline V lookup: CDR1 SGHKS, CDR2 YYEKEE (reference sequence).

This clone was seen a single time. V usage is TRBV6-1 and J usage is TRBJ2-3; D is uncertain. Germline V gene lookup returns CDR1 MNHNS and CDR2 SASEGT. The CDR3 length is 13 residues. The V end lost 8 bases, the J end lost 0 bases, and 9 bases lay between the germline ends. In DNA form, the CDR3 reads TGTGCCAGCCGCCCCCTAAGCACAGATACGCAGTATTTT. Protein product: CASRPLSTDTQYF.

This clone was picked up one time. The V call is TRBV18, the J call TRBJ2-7; 8 positions match TRBD1. This CDR3 is built from 16 residues. Germline lookup yields CDR1 KGHSH and CDR2 LQKENI. V was clipped by 2 bases and J by 1 base; unmatched bases: 7. CDR3 in DNA: TGTGCCAGCTCACCAGGTCAGGGGGCAGGGTCCTACGAGCAGTACTTC. Protein product: CASSPGQGAGSYEQYF.

This chain uses TRBV5-4 with TRBJ2-3; TRBD2 matches at 7 bases. The V and J ends lost 0 bases and 2 bases, in that order; junction bases with no gene match: 6. The germline V gene has CDR1 SGHNT and CDR2 YYREEE (reference sequence). The CDR3 length is 16 residues. CDR3 protein: CASSLAGSGTTDTQYF. CDR3 DNA: TGTGCCAGCAGCTTGGCGGGGAGCGGGACCACAGATACGCAGTATTTT.

The chain recombines TRBV7-3 with TRBJ1-1, with D possibly matching TRBD1 (5 bases). CDR3 size: 13 residues. Germline V gives CDR1 SGHTA, CDR2 FQGTGA. V lost 2 bases to trimming and J lost 5 bases, with 9 bases between them. CDR3 nucleotides: TGTGCCAGCAGCTTAGGGGGTTGGACTGAAGCTTTCTTT. The encoded protein is CASSLGGWTEAFF.

This clone was found a few times. The V call is TRBV2, the J call TRBJ1-1, with D perhaps TRBD1 (5 bases). This CDR3 is built from 14 residues. V was trimmed by 2 bases and J by 4 bases, leaving 11 bases between them. The V gene's germline CDR1 is SNHLY and CDR2 FYNNEI. CDR3 nucleotide sequence: TGTGCCAGCAGTGAACAAGGGGTTGGCACTGAAGCTTTCTTT. This translates into CASSEQGVGTEAFF.

The chain combines TRBV7-2 with TRBJ2-1; the D gene is possibly TRBD1 (6 bases). The ends were cut back, 4 bases at V and 6 bases at J, with 10 bases in the middle. CDR3 length: 13 residues. Germline lookup yields CDR1 SGHTA and CDR2 FQGNSA. CDR3 sequence reads: CASSSQGLNEQFF. Written as DNA, the CDR3 is TGTGCCAGCAGCTCCCAGGGGCTCAATGAGCAGTTCTTC.

The chain recombines TRBV18 with TRBJ2-5, with TRBD2 matching 12 bases. V trimming: 5 bases; J trimming: 5 bases; junction bases outside the gene matches: 12. The CDR3 length is 17 residues. Germline CDR1 is KGHSH and CDR2 is LQKENI. The CDR3 here is CASSNLAGGPSGETQYF. In nucleotides, the CDR3 is TGTGCCAGCTCAAACCTAGCGGGAGGGCCCTCTGGGGAGACCCAGTACTTC.

The V call is TRBV7-8, the J call TRBJ1-2; 7 bases map to TRBD1. The CDR3 sequence is 14 residues long. The V gene's germline CDR1 is SGHVS and CDR2 FQNEAQ. V dropped 5 bases and J dropped 2; count of bases not matched to a gene: 5. CDR3 sequence reads: CASSPTTGNYGYTF. CDR3 in DNA: TGTGCCAGCAGCCCTACGACAGGGAACTATGGCTACACCTTC.

V is TRBV10-1 and J is TRBJ2-1; 13 bases fit TRBD2. In germline, CDR1 is WNHNN, CDR2 SYGVQD (reference sequence). With 5 bases clipped from V and 6 bases from J, the junction kept 7 bases outside the gene matches. The CDR3 totals 16 residues. CDR3 sequence reads: CASSLEGTSGINEQFF. In DNA form, the CDR3 reads TGCGCCAGCAGTTTAGAAGGGACTAGCGGGATCAATGAGCAGTTCTTC.

This chain joins TRBV5-1 and TRBJ1-4, with no clear D. V lost 4 bases and J 1 base, leaving 11 bases between the germline ends. The germline gives CDR1 SGHRS, CDR2 YFSETQ. CDR3 length equals 15 residues. CDR3 sequence: CASSRLGITNEKLFF. In nucleotides, the CDR3 is TGCGCCAGCAGCCGTCTCGGGATAACTAATGAAAAACTGTTTTTT.